This T cell receptor beta chain was identified in a study of T cell responses to AZD1222 COVID-19 vaccine (dated by TCRdb to the early 2020s). Background for the entire study: Because spike-specific TCR depth and breadth did not differ between the two schedules, AZD1222 recipients who got a second dose at roughly 4 weeks were pooled with those who got a second dose at roughly 12 weeks. A total of around 240 trial participants underwent TCR sequencing, of whom 200 to 220 had received two doses of AZD1222 and approximately 25 had received two doses of the MenACWY control vaccine. Trial participants were enrolled by age into 18-55, 56-69 and 70-plus year subgroups, with around 140, 26 and 57 TCR-sequenced participants respectively.

General findings and caveats noted by the study authors: Because no day 14 peak-response samples were available, repertoires were characterized only after the peak T cell response. Vaccine-associated CD4 TCRs spanned the whole spike protein, with dominant responses in regions 160-218 and 743-854. Reportedly, almost half of the unique spike-specific TCRs recognized epitopes lying outside the regions that are mutated in the B.1.351 and B.1.1.7 variants. Conclusions about previously exposed vaccinees were limited because only five to seven AZD1222 recipients were SARS-CoV-2 seropositive at baseline. In the small 56-69-year group, the increase in depth fell short of significance, most likely because of low power. Participants were mostly white British, with more females than males. The authors suggested clonal diversity may have been underestimated. A significant rise in spike-specific TCR breadth and depth was observed after two AZD1222 doses relative to day 0 and relative to MenACWY recipients.

The germline V gene gives CDR1 as SNHLY and CDR2 as FYNNEI. The junction shows trimming of 6 bases on V and 0 bases on J, plus 14 bases between the germline ends. Inclusive of the bounding cysteine and phenylalanine, the CDR3 is 15 residues long. Left in the record is the CDR3 DNA by itself, 45 bases read in frame from the first base. In the paper's terms, the time point label means: baseline before first vaccination. Vaccinee samples were obtained from the UK trials COV001 and COV002, which included a single-blind randomized controlled phase 2/3 trial of AZD1222 (ChAdOx1 nCoV-19) in healthy adults. Trial participant PBMC samples were collected at day 0 and day 28 after the second dose for TCRbeta chain sequencing. About this clone itself: It has no known antigen specificity. Within one base of it there is no much larger clone, and no base qualities were kept.

The CDR3 regions of human TCRbeta chains were subjected to immunosequencing. The source study handled its data this way. TCRs in the repertoires were matched against a reference library of SARS-CoV-2-specific TCRs that had been generated with the MIRA antigen-specificity platform. Breadth was defined as the fraction of unique TCRs that were SARS-CoV-2-associated, and depth was defined as the fraction of total T cells that were SARS-CoV-2-associated. Using the MIRA data, each spike-specific TCR was assigned both to the spike region to which the TCR was reactive and to a CD4 or CD8 class. Log10-transformed breadth and depth values were compared by one-way ANOVA with Sidak's multiple comparisons tests. Not all clones reach the TCRdb copy of this immuneACCESS table, which keeps in-frame sequences only. Checked studies attribute under half of the gap to unresolved V genes and leave the rest unexplained. That table gives V, J and clone size, and the DNA gave D and trimming. The sample table holds tens of thousands of clones, of which about 74% were seen once. Around 6.6% of the sample belongs to the ten largest clones.

Here the chain combines TRBV2 and TRBJ1-1, and TRBD1 may be the D gene, going by 6 matching bases. The clonotype was recovered from an adult in good health. The sequenced sample was peripheral blood, obtained on day 0 of AZD1222 vaccination. The DNA sequence follows: TGTGCCAGCAGGGGAACAGGGTTGGTGAACACTGAAGCTTTCTTT. Translated, it gives CASRGTGLVNTEAFF.